The source of this TCR beta chain is a study of cytomegalovirus exposure and HLA in healthy donors. About the research overall: The 110 million or so unique TCR beta sequences, from about 179 million T cells, were found by an earlier analysis. The Caucasian-associated ancestry cluster contained about 80% of the approximately 400 genotyped donors.

PCR employed 60 Vbeta and 13 Jbeta primers. Only in-frame clones appear in the TCRdb table, and some are missing; sequencing was by immunoSEQ multiplex PCR. The sample carries 90,000 to 150,000 clones, 65% to 85% recorded once. Germline trimming cut 5 bases from V and 9 bases from J; bases unmatched to any gene: 17. This CDR3 contains 17 residues. Germline assignment: CDR1 SEHNR and CDR2 FQNEAQ (reference sequence). The chain employs TRBV7-9 and TRBJ1-3; 9 bases match TRBD1. This clonotype was sampled from a middle-aged man in good health and CMV-seropositive. The sequencing sample was made of PBMCs. The CDR3 DNA reads TGTGCCAGCAGCAAGCCCGGGACAGGGTTTGGCTGGGTCACCATATATTTT. As protein: CASSKPGTGFGWVTIYF.